Below are 21 T cell receptor beta chains sequenced from a single sample in a study of low-dose radiotherapy and immunotherapy resistance in tumors. TRAV- and TRBV-specific primers primed first-strand cDNA, covering alpha and beta chains. TCR amplification ran roughly 20 PCR cycles using constant-region and V-primer adapter primers. TCRdb processed the reads anew with MiXCR; each CDR3 protein has one entry. Of 85,000 to 95,000 distinct CDR3 sequences in the sample, 20% to 25% were seen once. Time point given: after trial treatment. Treatment noted: LDRT plus nivolumab, ipilimumab, low-dose cyclophosphamide and aspirin (RACIN trial). Sequencing used PBMCs, obtained after low-dose radiotherapy plus immunotherapy. The receptors derive from a female donor with ovarian cancer.

This clonotype showed up many times. The chain recombines TRBV9 with TRBJ1-3; D is undetermined. Looked up from germline, CDR1 is SGDLS and CDR2 is YYNGEE. V shed 3 bases and J shed 3 bases, with 10 bases lying between them. The CDR3 runs to 14 residues. The CDR3 nucleotides are TGTGCCAGCAGCGCCCCGGGAGGTGGAAACACCATATATTTT. It codes for CASSAPGGGNTIYF. The variable domain in full, with the rest retrieved from reference TRBV9 and TRBJ1-3, is DSGVTQTPKHLITATGQRVTLRCSPRSGDLSVYWYQQSLDQGLQFLIQYYNGEERAKGNILERFSAQQFPDLHSELNLSSLELGDSALYFCASSAPGGGNTIYFGEGSWLTVV.

Many counts were recorded for this clonotype. The CDR3 loop reads CASSAVPTANTEAFF. DNA of the CDR3: TGTGCCAGCAGCGCAGTCCCGACGGCGAACACTGAAGCTTTCTTT. The V call is TRBV7-2, the J call TRBJ1-1, with D hard to call. The V end lost 5 bases, the J end lost 1 base, and 14 bases lay between the germline ends. Germline assignment: CDR1 SGHTA and CDR2 FQGNSA. The CDR3 extends over 15 amino acids.

This clonotype showed up many times. The chain couples TRBV23-1 to TRBJ1-5; weak D call: TRBD1 (6 bases). TRBV23-1 is filed as an ORF, its function uncertain. Trimming stripped 1 base from V and 0 bases from J, with 7 bases between. CDR3 size: 15 residues. The CDR3 DNA reads TGCGCCAGCAGTCAATGGGACAATAGCAATCAGCCCCAGCATTTT. It translates to CASSQWDNSNQPQHF.

Of note for this clonotype: A far larger clone is one base from this, pointing to a likely read error. V and J are TRBV29-1 and TRBJ2-7; D unclear. This CDR3 is 13 amino acids long. Germline CDR1 is SQVTM and CDR2 is ANQGSEA. V shed 2 bases and J shed 7 bases, with 15 bases lying between them. The CDR3 bases are TGCAGCGTTGAACTGGCTCAGCTTAATGAGCAGTACTTC. Protein sequence: CSVELAQLNEQYF.

This clonotype was seen ten or more times. The chain employs TRBV5-6 and TRBJ2-6, with TRBD1 identical over 7 bases. Germline CDR1 reads SGHDT; CDR2 reads YYEEEE. Losses at the gene ends were 6 bases for V and 3 bases for J; bases not matched to a gene: 6. The CDR3 runs to 15 residues. This CDR3 reads CASIKTGDGANVLTF. Here the CDR3 DNA reads TGTGCCAGCATCAAAACAGGGGATGGGGCCAACGTCCTGACTTTC.

The rearrangement uses TRBV7-3 and TRBJ1-6; no firm D call. CDR3 size: 14 residues. V lost 5 bases, J lost 6 bases, and 11 bases lay in between. CDR1 is SGHTA, CDR2 FQGTGA, per germline. The CDR3 reads CASSTREGNSPLHF. CDR3 coding DNA: TGTGCCAGCAGCACCCGGGAGGGTAATTCACCCCTCCACTTT.

This clonotype appeared many times. This chain connects TRBV4-3 to TRBJ2-3; 9 positions agree with TRBD2. V lost 0 bases to trimming and J lost 9 bases; unmatched junction nucleotides: 7. Germline V CDR1 and CDR2: LGHNA, YSLEER. CDR3 length equals 15 residues. As DNA, the CDR3 is TGCGCCAGCAGCCAAGATGGGCGGGAGGGGGGAACGCAGTATTTT. Translation gives CASSQDGREGGTQYF.

This clonotype was seen ten or more times. V and J are TRBV12-3 or TRBV12-4 and TRBJ2-3; the D is unclear. With 5 bases removed from V and 2 bases from J, the gap between germline ends came to 11 bases. CDR3 length: 14 amino acids. CDR3 amino acids: CASSLTVNTDTQYF. The CDR3 nucleotides are TGTGCCAGCAGTCTCACAGTTAACACAGATACGCAGTATTTT.

The table lists this clonotype with many counts. J is TRBJ2-3 and V is TRBV29-1, with 12 bases matching TRBD2. Looked up from germline, CDR1 is SQVTM and CDR2 is ANQGSEA. With V trimmed by 4 bases and J by 6 bases, 11 bases remained unmatched. The CDR3 runs to 16 residues. CDR3 sequence: CSVVLLAGGSYDTQYF. The CDR3 coding sequence is TGCAGCGTTGTCCTACTAGCGGGAGGAAGTTATGATACGCAGTATTTT.

Many counts were recorded for this clonotype. Here the CDR3 DNA reads TGTGCCAGCAGTTTATTAGGGGGGTCCTACAATGAGCAGTTCTTC. It codes for CASSLLGGSYNEQFF. V gene TRBV28 combines with J gene TRBJ2-1, with D possibly being TRBD1 or TRBD2 (6 bases each). This CDR3 region has 15 residues. Germline V gives CDR1 MDHEN, CDR2 SYDVKM. With 1 base removed from V and 1 base from J, the gap between germline ends came to 8 bases.

This clonotype was detected many times. The chain uses TRBV6-2 or TRBV6-3 and TRBJ2-3; no clear D gene. With 4 bases removed from V and 6 bases from J, the gap between germline ends came to 5 bases. The CDR3 has 11 residues. CDR1 is MNHEY, CDR2 SVGEGT, per germline. CDR3 sequence: CASSSLDTQYF. Written as DNA, the CDR3 is TGTGCCAGCAGTTCCCTTGATACGCAGTATTTT.

Comment on this clonotype: A read error may be the cause here, since a much bigger clone is one base away. The J gene is TRBJ2-7, the V gene TRBV2; perhaps D is TRBD1 or TRBD2 (5 bases each). This CDR3 spans 15 amino acids. Germline-derived CDR1 and CDR2 are SNHLY and FYNNEI. The CDR3 DNA follows: TGTGCCAGCAATGAAAGTCAGGGACGGACCTACGAGCAGTACTTC. Amino acids: CASNESQGRTYEQYF.

This clonotype was recorded many times. The chain has TRBV29-1 and TRBJ2-1, with 8 bases aligning to TRBD1. The CDR3 is 11 amino acids. The ends lost 8 bases at V and 8 bases at J; junction bases unmatched: 5. Germline CDR1 SQVTM, CDR2 ANQGSEA. CDR3 residues: CSMDRAHEQFF. The CDR3 DNA is TGCAGCATGGACAGGGCCCATGAGCAGTTCTTC.

This clonotype was counted ten times or more. CDR3 sequence: CASSFGQEVYEQYF. In DNA form, the CDR3 reads TGTGCCAGCAGTTTCGGACAGGAAGTCTACGAGCAGTACTTC. The genes are TRBV3-1 and TRBJ2-7; 7 nucleotides line up with TRBD1. This CDR3 is built from 14 residues. From germline, CDR1 is LGHDT and CDR2 YNNKEL (reference sequence). The ends lost 6 bases at V and 3 bases at J; junction bases unmatched: 8.

This clonotype was seen many times. The chain combines TRBV21-1 with TRBJ2-7; the table gives TRBD1 as D, unverified against the DNA. TRBV21-1 is annotated as a pseudogene. The CDR3 sequence is 13 residues long. In DNA form, the CDR3 reads TGTGCCAGCAGCCCCAGGGATTCCTACGAGCAGTACTTC. Encoded protein: CASSPRDSYEQYF.

The chain carries TRBV7-2 and TRBJ1-1; D unresolved. Germline V gene lookup returns CDR1 SGHTA and CDR2 FQGNSA. The germline V and J ends were trimmed by 1 base and 4 bases, with 10 bases remaining between them. The CDR3 spans 14 residues. CDR3 region: CASSLVAAGTEAFF. The CDR3 DNA is TGTGCCAGCAGCTTAGTCGCCGCTGGCACTGAAGCTTTCTTT.

This clonotype was recorded many times. The V and J genes are TRBV5-1 and TRBJ2-7, with 7 positions matching TRBD1. CDR1 SGHRS and CDR2 YFSETQ come from the germline V gene. The CDR3 has 16 amino acids. Losses at the gene ends were 3 bases for V and 4 bases for J; bases not matched to a gene: 13. The chain's CDR3 is CASSSQPGTATYEQYF. CDR3 in DNA: TGCGCCAGCAGCTCACAGCCCGGGACAGCCACATACGAGCAGTACTTC.

This clonotype was recorded at least ten times. The chain uses TRBV6-5 and TRBJ1-6; TRBD1 agrees at 10 bases. The CDR3 spans 16 residues. The V gene end was trimmed by 5 bases and the J gene end by 4 bases; junction bases not matched to a gene: 5. Germline V CDR1 and CDR2: MNHEY, SVGAGI. The CDR3 nucleotides are TGTGCCAGCAGTGTCGGGACAGGGGATTATAATTCACCCCTCCACTTT. This gives the protein CASSVGTGDYNSPLHF.

This clonotype has at least ten counts. This chain connects TRBV28 to TRBJ1-2; D perhaps matches TRBD1 (5 bases). Germline V gives CDR1 MDHEN, CDR2 SYDVKM. The CDR3 spans 14 residues. V was trimmed by 2 bases and J by 3 bases, leaving 10 bases between them. CDR3 amino acids: CASSLIEGYYGYTF. CDR3 nucleotides: TGTGCCAGCAGTTTAATTGAGGGGTACTATGGCTACACCTTC.

This clonotype was seen repeatedly, ten times or more. The chain combines TRBV28 with TRBJ1-2; 9 bases match TRBD1. In germline, CDR1 is MDHEN, CDR2 SYDVKM. V shed 5 bases, J shed 5 bases, and the junction held 9 bases outside the gene matches. The CDR3 has 15 amino acids. The CDR3 loop reads CASSPSRTGEYGYTF. CDR3 DNA sequence: TGTGCCAGCAGTCCCAGCCGGACAGGGGAATATGGCTACACCTTC.

This clonotype was detected ten times or more. This rearrangement joins TRBV7-3 to TRBJ2-3; 15 nucleotides align to TRBD2. With V trimmed by 4 bases and J by 6 bases, 8 bases remained unmatched. Germline V gives CDR1 SGHTA, CDR2 FQGTGA. This CDR3 has 17 amino acids. For the CDR3, the DNA is TGTGCCAGCAGCTCCACCGGACTAGCGGGGGGGCTGGATACGCAGTATTTT. Its protein is CASSSTGLAGGLDTQYF.